The 6 T cell receptor beta chains in this list originate from one sample, sequenced in a study of OX40 agonist ivuxolimab in advanced cancers. Using immunoSEQ multiplex PCR, the repertoire was profiled, and TCRdb retains in-frame clones only, with some absent. Of roughly 75,000 clones listed, more than 75% were seen once; the top ten hold 0.3% to 0.4%. This material consisted of CD4+ or CD8+ T cells sorted from blood, taken in a trial of the OX40 agonist ivuxolimab. The source of these receptors is an adult with an advanced solid tumor such as melanoma, head and neck, liver or kidney cancer.

The V and J genes are TRBV28 and TRBJ2-5; tentatively, D is TRBD1 (6 bases). The CDR3 spans 14 residues. Germline CDR1 MDHEN, CDR2 SYDVKM. Trimming left V 5 bases short and J 2 bases short, with 12 bases between. CDR3 coding DNA: TGTGCCAGCAGTCCAGGGACAAGTCAAGAGACCCAGTACTTC. It codes for CASSPGTSQETQYF.

The rearrangement joins TRBV6-6 to TRBJ1-1; 9 bases are a match to TRBD1. Germline trimming cut 6 bases from V and 4 bases from J; bases unmatched to any gene: 6. Per the germline V gene, CDR1 is MNHNY and CDR2 is SVGAGI (reference sequence). The CDR3 runs to 14 residues. This chain's CDR3 is CASRSRQGGTEAFF. CDR3 DNA sequence: TGTGCCAGCAGATCAAGACAGGGGGGCACTGAAGCTTTCTTT.

The gene calls are TRBV6-1 and TRBJ2-6, with D perhaps matching TRBD1 or TRBD2 (7 bases each). Germline V gives CDR1 MNHNS, CDR2 SASEGT. The length of the CDR3 is 15 residues. With 6 bases removed from V and 2 bases from J, the gap between germline ends came to 11 bases. The CDR3 DNA reads as TGTGCCAGCAGCGGGGGGACAGCTGGGGCCAACGTCCTGACTTTC. Amino acids: CASSGGTAGANVLTF.

The chain recombines TRBV7-8 with TRBJ1-4; no firm D call. Germline V gene lookup returns CDR1 SGHVS and CDR2 FQNEAQ. The CDR3 totals 14 residues. The V and J ends lost 6 bases and 4 bases respectively, with 12 bases between them. CDR3 loop: CASRRTENNEKLFF. The CDR3 DNA reads TGTGCCAGCAGAAGGACGGAGAATAATGAAAAACTGTTTTTT.

The V gene is TRBV5-1, the J gene TRBJ2-1; D is perhaps TRBD1 (5 bases). Trimming left V 0 bases short and J 6 bases short, with 10 bases between. The CDR3 is 14 amino acids. Germline CDR1 is SGHRS and CDR2 is YFSETQ. DNA of the CDR3: TGCGCCAGCAGCTTGGGACAGTCAACCAATGAGCAGTTCTTC. It encodes CASSLGQSTNEQFF.

The chain uses TRBV10-3 and TRBJ2-3, with 8 bases lining up with TRBD2. J lost 6 bases, V lost 5 bases, and 10 bases had no gene match. CDR1 ENHRY and CDR2 SYGVKD come from the germline V gene. The CDR3 runs 15 residues. CDR3 in DNA: TGTGCCATCAGTCGTCCCGGGACTAGTTCGGATACGCAGTATTTT. It encodes CAISRPGTSSDTQYF.